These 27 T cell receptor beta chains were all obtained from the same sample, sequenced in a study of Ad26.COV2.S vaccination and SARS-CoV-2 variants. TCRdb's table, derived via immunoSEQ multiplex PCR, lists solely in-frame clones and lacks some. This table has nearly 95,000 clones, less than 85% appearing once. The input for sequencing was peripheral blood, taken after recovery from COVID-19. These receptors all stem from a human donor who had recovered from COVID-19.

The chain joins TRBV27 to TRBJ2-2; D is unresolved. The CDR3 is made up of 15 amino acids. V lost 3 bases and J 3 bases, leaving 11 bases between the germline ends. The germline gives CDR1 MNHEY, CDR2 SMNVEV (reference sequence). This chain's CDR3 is CASSFASPDTGELFF. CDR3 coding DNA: TGTGCCAGCAGTTTCGCGTCCCCGGACACCGGGGAGCTGTTTTTT.

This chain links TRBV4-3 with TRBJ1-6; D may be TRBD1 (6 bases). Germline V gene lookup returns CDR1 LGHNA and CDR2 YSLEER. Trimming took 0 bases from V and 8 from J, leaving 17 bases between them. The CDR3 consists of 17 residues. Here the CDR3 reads CASSQDPDSSGHSPLHF. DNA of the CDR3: TGCGCCAGCAGCCAAGATCCGGACAGTTCTGGTCATTCACCCCTCCACTTT.

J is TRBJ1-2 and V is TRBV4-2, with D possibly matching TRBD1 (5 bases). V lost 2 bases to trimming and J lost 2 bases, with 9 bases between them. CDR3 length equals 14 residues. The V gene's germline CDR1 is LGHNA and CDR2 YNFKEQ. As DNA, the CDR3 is TGTGCCAGCAGCCAACGGGCAGGGAACTATGGCTACACCTTC. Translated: CASSQRAGNYGYTF.

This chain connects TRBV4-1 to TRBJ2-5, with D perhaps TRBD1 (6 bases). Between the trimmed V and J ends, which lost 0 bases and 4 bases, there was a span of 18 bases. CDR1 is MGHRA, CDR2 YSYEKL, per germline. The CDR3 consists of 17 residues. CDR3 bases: TGCGCCAGCAGCCAAGATTCCCCAGGGGCGGGTAGAGAGACCCAGTACTTC. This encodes CASSQDSPGAGRETQYF.

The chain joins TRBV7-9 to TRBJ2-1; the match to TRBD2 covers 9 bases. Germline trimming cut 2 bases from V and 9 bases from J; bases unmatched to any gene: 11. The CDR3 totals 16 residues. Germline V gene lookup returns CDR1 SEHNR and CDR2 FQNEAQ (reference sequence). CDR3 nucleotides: TGTGCCAGCAGCTTAATGGGACTAGCCTCGGGGCGTGAGCAGTTCTTC. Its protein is CASSLMGLASGREQFF. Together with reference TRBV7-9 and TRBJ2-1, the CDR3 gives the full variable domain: DTGVSQNPRHKITKRGQNVTFRCDPISEHNRLYWYRQTLGQGPEFLTYFQNEAQLEKSRLLSDRFSAERPKGSFSTLEIQRTEQGDSAMYLCASSLMGLASGREQFFGPGTRLTVL.

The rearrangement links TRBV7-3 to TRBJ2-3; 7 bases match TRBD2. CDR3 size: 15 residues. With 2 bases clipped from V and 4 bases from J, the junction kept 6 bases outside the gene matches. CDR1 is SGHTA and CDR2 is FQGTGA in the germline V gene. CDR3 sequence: CASSLLAGVADTQYF. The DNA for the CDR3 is TGTGCCAGCAGCTTACTGGCGGGAGTGGCAGATACGCAGTATTTT.

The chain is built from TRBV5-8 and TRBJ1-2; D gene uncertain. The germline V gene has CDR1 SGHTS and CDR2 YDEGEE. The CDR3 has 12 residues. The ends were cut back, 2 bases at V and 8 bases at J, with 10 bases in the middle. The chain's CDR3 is CASSFPPGGYTF. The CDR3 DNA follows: TGTGCCAGCAGCTTTCCACCCGGGGGCTACACCTTC. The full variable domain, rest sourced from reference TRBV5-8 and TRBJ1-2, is EAGVTQSPTHLIKTRGQQATLRCSPISGHTSVYWYQQALGLGLQFLLWYDEGEERNRGNFPPRFSGRQFPNYSSELNVNALELEDSALYLCASSFPPGGYTFGSGTRLTVV.

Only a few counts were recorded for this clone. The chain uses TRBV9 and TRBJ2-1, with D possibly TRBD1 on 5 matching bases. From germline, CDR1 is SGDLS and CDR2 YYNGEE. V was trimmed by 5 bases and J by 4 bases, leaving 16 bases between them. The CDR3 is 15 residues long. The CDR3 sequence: CASSPKGVGYNEQFF. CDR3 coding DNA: TGTGCCAGCAGTCCAAAAGGGGTGGGGTACAATGAGCAGTTCTTC.

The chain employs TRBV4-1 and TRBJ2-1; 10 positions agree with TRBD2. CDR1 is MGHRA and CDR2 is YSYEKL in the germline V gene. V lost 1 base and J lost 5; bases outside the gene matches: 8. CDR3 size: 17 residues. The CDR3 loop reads CASSQGLAGRGDNEQFF. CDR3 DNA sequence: TGCGCCAGCAGCCAAGGACTAGCGGGCCGGGGGGACAATGAGCAGTTCTTC.

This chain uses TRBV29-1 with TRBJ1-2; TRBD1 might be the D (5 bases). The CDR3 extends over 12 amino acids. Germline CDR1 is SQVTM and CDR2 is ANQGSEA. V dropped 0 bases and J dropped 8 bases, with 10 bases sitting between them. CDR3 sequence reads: CSVEDDRLGYTF. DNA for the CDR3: TGCAGCGTTGAAGACGACAGACTCGGCTACACCTTC. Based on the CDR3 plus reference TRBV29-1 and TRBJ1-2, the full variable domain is SAVISQKPSRDICQRGTSLTIQCQVDSQVTMMFWYRQQPGQSLTLIATANQGSEATYESGFVIDKFPISRPNLTFSTLTVSNMSPEDSSIYLCSVEDDRLGYTFGSGTRLTVV.

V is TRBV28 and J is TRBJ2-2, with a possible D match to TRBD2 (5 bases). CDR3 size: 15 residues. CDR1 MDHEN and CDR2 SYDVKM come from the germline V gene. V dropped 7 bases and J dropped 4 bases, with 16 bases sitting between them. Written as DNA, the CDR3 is TGTGCCAGCACCCCCCCCGAGCGGCCCACCGGGGAGCTGTTTTTT. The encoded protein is CASTPPERPTGELFF.

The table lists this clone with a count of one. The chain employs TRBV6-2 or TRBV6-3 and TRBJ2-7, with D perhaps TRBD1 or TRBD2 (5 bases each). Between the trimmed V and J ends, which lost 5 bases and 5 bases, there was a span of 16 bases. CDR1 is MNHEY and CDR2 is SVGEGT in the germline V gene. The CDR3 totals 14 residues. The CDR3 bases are TGTGCCAGCAGTAATCCTTTACGGGACCACGAGCAGTACTTC. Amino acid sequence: CASSNPLRDHEQYF.

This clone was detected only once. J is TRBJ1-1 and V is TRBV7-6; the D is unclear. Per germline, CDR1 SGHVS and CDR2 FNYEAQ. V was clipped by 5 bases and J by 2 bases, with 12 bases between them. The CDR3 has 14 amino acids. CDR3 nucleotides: TGTGCCAGCAGCCTGGGCATGGGAAACACTGAAGCTTTCTTT. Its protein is CASSLGMGNTEAFF.

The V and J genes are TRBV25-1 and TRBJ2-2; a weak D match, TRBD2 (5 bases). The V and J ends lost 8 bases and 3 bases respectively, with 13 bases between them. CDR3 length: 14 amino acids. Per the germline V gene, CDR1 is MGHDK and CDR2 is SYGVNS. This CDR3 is CASRGEAHTGELFF. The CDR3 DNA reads TGTGCCAGCCGGGGTGAGGCCCACACCGGGGAGCTGTTTTTT.

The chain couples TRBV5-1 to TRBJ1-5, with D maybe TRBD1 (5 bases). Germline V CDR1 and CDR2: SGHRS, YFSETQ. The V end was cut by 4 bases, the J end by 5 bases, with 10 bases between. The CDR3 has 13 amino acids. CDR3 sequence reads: CASSPDIDQPQHF. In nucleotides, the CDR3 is TGCGCCAGCAGCCCGGACATCGATCAGCCCCAGCATTTT.

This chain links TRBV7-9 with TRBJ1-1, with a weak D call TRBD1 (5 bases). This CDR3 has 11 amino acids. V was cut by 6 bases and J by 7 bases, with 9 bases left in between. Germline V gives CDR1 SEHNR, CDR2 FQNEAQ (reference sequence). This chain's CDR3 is CASRRGLEAFF. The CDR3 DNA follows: TGTGCCAGCAGGAGGGGACTTGAAGCTTTCTTT.

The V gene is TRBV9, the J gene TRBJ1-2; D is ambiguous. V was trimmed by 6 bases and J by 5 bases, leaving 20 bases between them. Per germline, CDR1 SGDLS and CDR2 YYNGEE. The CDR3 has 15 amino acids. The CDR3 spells CASTQGPVQDYGYTF. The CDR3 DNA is TGTGCCAGCACCCAAGGCCCAGTGCAGGATTATGGCTACACCTTC.

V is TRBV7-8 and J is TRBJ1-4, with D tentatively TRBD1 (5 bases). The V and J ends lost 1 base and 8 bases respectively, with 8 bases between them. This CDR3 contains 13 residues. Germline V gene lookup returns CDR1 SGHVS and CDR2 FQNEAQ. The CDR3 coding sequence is TGTGCCAGCAGCTTAGACGGGACGGAAAAACTGTTTTTT. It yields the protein CASSLDGTEKLFF.

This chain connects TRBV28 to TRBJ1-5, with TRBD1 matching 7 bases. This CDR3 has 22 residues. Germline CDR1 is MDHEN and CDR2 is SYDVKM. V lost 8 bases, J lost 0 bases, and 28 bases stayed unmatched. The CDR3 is CASSLPARGGGAGGYSNQPQHF. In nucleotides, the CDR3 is TGTGCCAGCTCCCTTCCCGCCCGGGGAGGGGGCGCAGGAGGTTATAGCAATCAGCCCCAGCATTTT. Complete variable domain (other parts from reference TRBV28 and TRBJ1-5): DVKVTQSSRYLVKRTGEKVFLECVQDMDHENMFWYRQDPGLGLRLIYFSYDVKMKEKGDIPEGYSVSREKKERFSLILESASTNQTSMYLCASSLPARGGGAGGYSNQPQHFGDGTRLSIL.

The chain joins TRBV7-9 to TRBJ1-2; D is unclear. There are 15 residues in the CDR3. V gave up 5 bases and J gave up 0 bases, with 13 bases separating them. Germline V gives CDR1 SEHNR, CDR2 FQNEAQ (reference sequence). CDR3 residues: CASSNLDRTNYGYTF. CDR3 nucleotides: TGTGCCAGCAGCAATTTGGACCGAACTAACTATGGCTACACCTTC.

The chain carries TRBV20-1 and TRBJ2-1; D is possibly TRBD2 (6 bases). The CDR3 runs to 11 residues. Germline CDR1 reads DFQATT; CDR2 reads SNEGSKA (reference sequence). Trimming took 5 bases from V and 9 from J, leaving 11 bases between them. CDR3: CSAPPGLEQFF. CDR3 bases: TGCAGTGCTCCTCCGGGACTTGAGCAGTTCTTC.

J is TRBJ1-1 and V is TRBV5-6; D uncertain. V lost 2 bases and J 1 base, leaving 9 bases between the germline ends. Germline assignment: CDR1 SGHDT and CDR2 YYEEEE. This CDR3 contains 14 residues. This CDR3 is CASSLLVQNTEAFF. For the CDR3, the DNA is TGTGCCAGCAGCTTATTGGTGCAGAACACTGAAGCTTTCTTT.

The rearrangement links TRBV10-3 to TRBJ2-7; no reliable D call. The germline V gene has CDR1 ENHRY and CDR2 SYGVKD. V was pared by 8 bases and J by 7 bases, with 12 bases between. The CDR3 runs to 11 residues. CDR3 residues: CAIERLGEQYF. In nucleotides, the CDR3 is TGTGCCATCGAAAGGTTGGGAGAGCAGTACTTC.

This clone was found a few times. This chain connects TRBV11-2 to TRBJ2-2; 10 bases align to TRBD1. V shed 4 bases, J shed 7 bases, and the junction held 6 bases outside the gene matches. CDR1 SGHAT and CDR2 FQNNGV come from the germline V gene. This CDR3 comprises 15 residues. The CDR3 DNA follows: TGTGCCAGCAGCTCTGGGACAGGGGTGATCGGGGAGCTGTTTTTT. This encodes CASSSGTGVIGELFF.

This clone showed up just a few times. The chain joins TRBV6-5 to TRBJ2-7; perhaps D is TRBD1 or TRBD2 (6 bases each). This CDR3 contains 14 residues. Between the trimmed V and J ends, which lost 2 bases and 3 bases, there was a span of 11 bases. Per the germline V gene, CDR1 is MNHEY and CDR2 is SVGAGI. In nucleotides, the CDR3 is TGTGCCAGCAGTTACACAGGGAGGCACTACGAGCAGTACTTC. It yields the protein CASSYTGRHYEQYF.

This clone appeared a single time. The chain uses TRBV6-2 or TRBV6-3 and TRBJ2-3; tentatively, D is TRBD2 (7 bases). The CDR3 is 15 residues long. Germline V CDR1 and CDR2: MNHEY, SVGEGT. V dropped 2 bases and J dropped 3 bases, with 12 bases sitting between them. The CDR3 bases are TGTGCCAGCAGTTACCGGGGGGCTTGGACAGATACGCAGTATTTT. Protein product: CASSYRGAWTDTQYF.

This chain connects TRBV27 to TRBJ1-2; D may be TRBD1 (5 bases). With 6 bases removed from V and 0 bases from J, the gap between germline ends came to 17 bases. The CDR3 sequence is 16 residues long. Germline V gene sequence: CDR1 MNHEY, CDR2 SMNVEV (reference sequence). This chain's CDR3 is CASRTGTLLSNYGYTF. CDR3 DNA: TGTGCCAGCAGAACCGGGACCCTGCTATCTAACTATGGCTACACCTTC.